This TCR beta chain was captured in a study of regulatory T cells in long-lasting Graves disease. The overall study: More than 5 years of antithyroid drugs with positive TSH receptor antibodies defined persistent Graves' disease. Notes on the study in general: Graves' patients with persistent disease showed TCR diversity lower than patients newly diagnosed. Sample size, which was small, may have reduced accuracy.

Germline CDR1 reads SGHRS; CDR2 reads YFSETQ. The CDR3 is 18 residues long. V dropped 5 bases and J dropped 0; count of bases not matched to a gene: 10. The TCR beta library used iRepertoire HTBI primers with Arm-PCR amplification of CDR3. How the authors handled the data: Across the samples, identification revealed just over 60 TRBV and 12 to 15 TRBJ segments. Each CDR3 protein gets one entry after TCRdb re-called the multiplex PCR reads with MiXCR. TCRdb assigned the V and J calls; the authors' analysis was not used. The sample has roughly 450,000 distinct CDR3 sequences, roughly a quarter seen once. Noted time point: persistent/refractory GD, antithyroid drugs over 5 years with positive TRAb. Following extraction of RNA from PBMCs, that RNA was used to make the TCR library. This clonotype has more than one count but fewer than ten. Its matching antigen is unknown.

This specimen consisted of peripheral blood mononuclear cells (PBMCs), obtained when the disease was refractory, from a patient treated with antithyroid drugs. The chain links TRBV5-1 to TRBJ2-7; TRBD2 aligns across 14 bases. This receptor was taken from a female donor with Graves disease. CDR3 amino acids: CASSPGTSGRTSSYEQYF. CDR3 nucleotide sequence: TGCGCCAGCAGTCCCGGGACTAGCGGGAGAACCAGCTCCTACGAGCAGTACTTC.